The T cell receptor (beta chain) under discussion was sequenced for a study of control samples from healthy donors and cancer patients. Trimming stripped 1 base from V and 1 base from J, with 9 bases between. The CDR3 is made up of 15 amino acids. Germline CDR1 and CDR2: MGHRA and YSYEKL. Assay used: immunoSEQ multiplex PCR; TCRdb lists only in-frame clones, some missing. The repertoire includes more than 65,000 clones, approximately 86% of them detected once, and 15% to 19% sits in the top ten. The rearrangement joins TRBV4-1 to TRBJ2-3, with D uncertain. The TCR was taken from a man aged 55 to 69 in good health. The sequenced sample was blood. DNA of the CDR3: TGCGCCAGCAGCCAAGTTGCCCCCGGCACAGATACGCAGTATTTT. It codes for CASSQVAPGTDTQYF.